This TCR beta chain stems from a study of T cells in Graves' hyperthyroidism and ophthalmopathy. Diagnosis relied on clinical symptoms, serum thyroxine and TRAb, thyroid ultrasound and orbital computed tomography. Points on this clonotype: The target antigen is unknown.

The TCR beta CDR3 regions underwent amplification using RNA transcripts as the source. TCR CDR3 regions were first amplified by RT-PCR with HTBI primers. TCRdb re-called the multiplex PCR reads with MiXCR, one entry per CDR3 protein. This sample has roughly 500,000 distinct CDR3 sequences; just over 45% occur once, and the top ten carry about 20%. This CDR3 region has 13 residues. Germline V gene lookup returns CDR1 SGHRS and CDR2 YFSETQ. The V end lost 2 bases, the J end lost 12 bases, and 17 bases lay between the germline ends. Overall study findings and caveats: In blood, most of the thyroid clonotypes expanded above 0.001 were also present. A model built on 13 V-J features separated ophthalmopathy from stable hyperthyroidism.

The gene calls are TRBV5-1 and TRBJ1-2; D is ambiguous. Material: peripheral blood or thyroid tissue (not recorded which). This sequence was found in an adult woman with Graves' disease, either hyperthyroidism or ophthalmopathy (not recorded which). The CDR3 sequence is CASSLGQDDGNTF. In nucleotides, the CDR3 is TGCGCCAGCAGCTTAGGGCAGGACGACGGAAACACCTTC.